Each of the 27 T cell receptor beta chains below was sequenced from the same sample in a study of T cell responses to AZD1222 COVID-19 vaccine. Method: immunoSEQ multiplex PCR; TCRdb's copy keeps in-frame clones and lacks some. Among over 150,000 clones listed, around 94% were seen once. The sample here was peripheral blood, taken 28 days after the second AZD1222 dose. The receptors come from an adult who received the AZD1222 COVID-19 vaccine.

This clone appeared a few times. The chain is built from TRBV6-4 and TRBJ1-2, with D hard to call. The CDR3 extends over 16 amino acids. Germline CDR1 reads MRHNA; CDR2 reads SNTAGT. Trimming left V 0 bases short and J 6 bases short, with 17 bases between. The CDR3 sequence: CASSDSQDRISHGYTF. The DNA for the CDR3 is TGTGCCAGCAGTGACTCGCAGGATCGCATTTCTCATGGCTACACCTTC.

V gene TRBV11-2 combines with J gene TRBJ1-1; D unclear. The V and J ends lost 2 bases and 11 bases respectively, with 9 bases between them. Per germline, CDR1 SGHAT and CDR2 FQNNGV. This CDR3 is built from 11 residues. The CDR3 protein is CASSLTPDAFF. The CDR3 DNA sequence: TGTGCCAGCAGCTTAACCCCCGACGCTTTCTTT.

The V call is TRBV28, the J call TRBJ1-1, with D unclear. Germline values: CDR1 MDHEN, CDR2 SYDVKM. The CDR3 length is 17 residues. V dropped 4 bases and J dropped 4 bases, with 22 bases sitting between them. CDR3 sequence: CASSSIRDLHSGTEAFF. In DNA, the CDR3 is TGTGCCAGCAGTTCGATACGGGATTTGCATTCTGGCACTGAAGCTTTCTTT.

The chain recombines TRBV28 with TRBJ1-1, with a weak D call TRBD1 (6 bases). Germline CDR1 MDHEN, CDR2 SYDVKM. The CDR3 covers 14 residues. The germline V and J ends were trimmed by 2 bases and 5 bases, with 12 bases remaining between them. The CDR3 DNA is TGTGCCAGCAGTTTAAGGCAGGGGAAAACTGAAGCTTTCTTT. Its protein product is CASSLRQGKTEAFF.

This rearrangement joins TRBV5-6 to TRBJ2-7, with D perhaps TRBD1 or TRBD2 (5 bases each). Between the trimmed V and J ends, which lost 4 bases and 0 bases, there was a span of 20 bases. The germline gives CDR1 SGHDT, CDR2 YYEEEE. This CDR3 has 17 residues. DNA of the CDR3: TGTGCCAGCAGCATTCCCAGAAGGGGACGGACCTCCTACGAGCAGTACTTC. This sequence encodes CASSIPRRGRTSYEQYF.

The CDR3 coding sequence is TGTGCCAGCAGCGTAGATGGGGACGGATTTGAAAAACTGTTTTTT. This encodes CASSVDGDGFEKLFF. The chain carries TRBV9 and TRBJ1-4, with a possible D match to TRBD1 (5 bases). The germline V gene encodes CDR1 SGDLS and CDR2 YYNGEE. This CDR3 region has 15 residues. Trimming removed 0 bases at V and 7 bases at J, with 13 bases between.

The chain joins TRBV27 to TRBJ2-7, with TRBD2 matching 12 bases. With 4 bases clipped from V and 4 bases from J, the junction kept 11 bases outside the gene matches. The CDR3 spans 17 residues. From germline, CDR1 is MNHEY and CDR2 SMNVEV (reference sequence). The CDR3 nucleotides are TGTGCCAGCAGTTCTACGACTAGCGGGAGTTTACGATACGAGCAGTACTTC. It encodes CASSSTTSGSLRYEQYF.

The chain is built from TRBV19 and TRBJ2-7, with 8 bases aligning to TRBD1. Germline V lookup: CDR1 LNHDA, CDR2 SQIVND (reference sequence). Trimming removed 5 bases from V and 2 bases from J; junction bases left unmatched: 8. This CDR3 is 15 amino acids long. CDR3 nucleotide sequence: TGTGCCAGTAGTTCCTCACAGGGGGTAGCCTACGAGCAGTACTTC. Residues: CASSSSQGVAYEQYF.

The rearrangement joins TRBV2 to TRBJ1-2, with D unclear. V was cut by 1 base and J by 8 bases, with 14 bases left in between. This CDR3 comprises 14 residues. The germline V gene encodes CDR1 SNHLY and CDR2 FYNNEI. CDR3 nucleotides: TGTGCCAGCAGTGAAGGAATCACTAACTTAGGCTACACCTTC. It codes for CASSEGITNLGYTF.

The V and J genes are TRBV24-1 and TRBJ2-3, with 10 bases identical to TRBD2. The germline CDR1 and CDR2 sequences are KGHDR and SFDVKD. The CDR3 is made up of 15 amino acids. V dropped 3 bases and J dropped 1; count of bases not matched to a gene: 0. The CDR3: CATSDTSGGTDTQYF. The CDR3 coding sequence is TGTGCCACCAGTGATACTAGCGGGGGCACAGATACGCAGTATTTT.

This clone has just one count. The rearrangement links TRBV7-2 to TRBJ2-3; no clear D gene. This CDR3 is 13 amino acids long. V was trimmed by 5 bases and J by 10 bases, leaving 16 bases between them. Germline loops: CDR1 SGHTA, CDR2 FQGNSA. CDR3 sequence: CASSRDPDSAQYF. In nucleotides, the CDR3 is TGTGCCAGCAGCCGAGACCCCGATTCGGCGCAGTATTTT.

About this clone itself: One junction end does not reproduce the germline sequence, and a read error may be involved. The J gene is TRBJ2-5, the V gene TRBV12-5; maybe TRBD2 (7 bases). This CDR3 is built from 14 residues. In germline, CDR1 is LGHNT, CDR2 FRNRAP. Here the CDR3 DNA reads TGTGCTTGTGGTTTGGGCGGGGGCCGGGAGACCCAGTACTTC. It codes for CACGLGGGRETQYF.

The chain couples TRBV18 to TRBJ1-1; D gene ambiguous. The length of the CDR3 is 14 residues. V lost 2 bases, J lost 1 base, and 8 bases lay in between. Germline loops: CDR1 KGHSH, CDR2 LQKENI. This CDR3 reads CASSPGIQNTEAFF. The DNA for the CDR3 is TGTGCCAGCTCACCAGGGATTCAGAACACTGAAGCTTTCTTT.

For the CDR3, the DNA is TGCGCCAGCAGCCGGAGAGGGGTTGGCTCTGAAGCTTTCTTT. Encoded protein: CASSRRGVGSEAFF. The chain carries TRBV5-1 and TRBJ1-1; TRBD1 is a possible D gene (5 bases). There are 14 residues in the CDR3. Germline loops: CDR1 SGHRS, CDR2 YFSETQ. Deletions cut 4 bases from V and 6 bases from J, with 16 bases between.

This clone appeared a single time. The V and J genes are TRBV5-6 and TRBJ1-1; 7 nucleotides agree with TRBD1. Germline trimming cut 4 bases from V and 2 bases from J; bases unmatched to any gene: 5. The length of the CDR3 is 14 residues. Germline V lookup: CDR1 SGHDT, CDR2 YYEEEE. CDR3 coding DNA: TGTGCCAGCAGCCCTCAGGGGGGCAACACTGAAGCTTTCTTT. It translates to CASSPQGGNTEAFF. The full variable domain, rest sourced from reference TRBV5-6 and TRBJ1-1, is DAGVTQSPTHLIKTRGQQVTLRCSPKSGHDTVSWYQQALGQGPQFIFQYYEEEERQRGNFPDRFSGHQFPNYSSELNVNALLLGDSALYLCASSPQGGNTEAFFGQGTRLTVV.

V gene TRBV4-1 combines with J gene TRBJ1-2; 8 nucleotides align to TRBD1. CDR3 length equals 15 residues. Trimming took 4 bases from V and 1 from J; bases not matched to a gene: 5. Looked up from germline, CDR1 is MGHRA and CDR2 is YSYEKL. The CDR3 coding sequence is TGCGCCAGCAGCCCACGACAGGGGAGTAACTATGGCTACACCTTC. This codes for CASSPRQGSNYGYTF.

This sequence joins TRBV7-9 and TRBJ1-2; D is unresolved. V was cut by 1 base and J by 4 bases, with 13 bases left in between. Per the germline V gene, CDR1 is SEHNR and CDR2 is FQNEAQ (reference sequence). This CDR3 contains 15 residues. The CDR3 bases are TGTGCCAGCAGCTTAGAACTGGGTTTAGGCTATGGCTACACCTTC. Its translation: CASSLELGLGYGYTF.

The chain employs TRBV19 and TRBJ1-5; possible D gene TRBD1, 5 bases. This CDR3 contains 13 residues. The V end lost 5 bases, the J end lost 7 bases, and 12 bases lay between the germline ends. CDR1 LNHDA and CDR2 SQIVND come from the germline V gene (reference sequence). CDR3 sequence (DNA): TGTGCCAGTAGTCCTCAGGGATGGCAGCCCCAGCATTTT. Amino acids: CASSPQGWQPQHF.

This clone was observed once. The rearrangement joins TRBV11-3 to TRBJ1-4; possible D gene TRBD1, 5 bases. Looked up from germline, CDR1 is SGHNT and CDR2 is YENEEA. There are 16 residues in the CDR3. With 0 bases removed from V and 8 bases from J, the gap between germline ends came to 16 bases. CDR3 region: CASSLDISGEREKLFF. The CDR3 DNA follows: TGTGCCAGCAGCTTAGATATCTCGGGGGAGAGGGAAAAACTGTTTTTT.

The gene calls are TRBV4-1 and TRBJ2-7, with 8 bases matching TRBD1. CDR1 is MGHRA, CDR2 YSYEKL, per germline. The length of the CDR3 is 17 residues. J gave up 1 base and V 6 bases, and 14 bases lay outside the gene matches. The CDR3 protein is CASSHLPNRQGSYEQYF. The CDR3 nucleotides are TGCGCCAGCAGTCACCTTCCAAACAGACAGGGGTCCTACGAGCAGTACTTC.

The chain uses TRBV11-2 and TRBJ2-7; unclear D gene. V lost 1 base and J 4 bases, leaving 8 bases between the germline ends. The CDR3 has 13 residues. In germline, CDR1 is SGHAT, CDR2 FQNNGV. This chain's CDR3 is CASSLAQRYEQYF. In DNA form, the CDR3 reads TGTGCCAGCAGCTTAGCCCAGCGTTACGAGCAGTACTTC.

The CDR3 sequence: CASSAQGLDTEAFF. As DNA, the CDR3 is TGTGCCAGCAGTGCGCAGGGGCTCGACACTGAAGCTTTCTTT. This rearrangement joins TRBV2 to TRBJ1-1, with D possibly being TRBD1 (6 bases). Germline V gene data show CDR1 as SNHLY and CDR2 as FYNNEI. CDR3 length: 14 residues. V lost 4 bases and J lost 3, with 12 bases in between.

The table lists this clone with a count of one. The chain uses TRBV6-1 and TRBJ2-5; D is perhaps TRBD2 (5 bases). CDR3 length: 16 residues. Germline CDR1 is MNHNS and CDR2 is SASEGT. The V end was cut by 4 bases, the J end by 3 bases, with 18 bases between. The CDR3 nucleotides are TGTGCCAGCAGTGCAATCGAGGGCCCCTTCAAAGAGACCCAGTACTTC. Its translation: CASSAIEGPFKETQYF.

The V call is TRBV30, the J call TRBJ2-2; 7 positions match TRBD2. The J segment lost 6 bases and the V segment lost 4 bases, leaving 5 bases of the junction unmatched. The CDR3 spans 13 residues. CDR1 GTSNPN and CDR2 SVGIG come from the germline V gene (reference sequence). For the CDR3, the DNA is TGTGCCTGGATAACGGCGGGGGCCGGGGAGCTGTTTTTT. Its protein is CAWITAGAGELFF.

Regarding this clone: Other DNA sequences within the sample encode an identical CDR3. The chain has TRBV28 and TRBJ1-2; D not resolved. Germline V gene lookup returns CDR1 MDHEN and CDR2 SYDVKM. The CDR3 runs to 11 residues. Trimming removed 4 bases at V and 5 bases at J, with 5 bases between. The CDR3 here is CASSSGYGYTF. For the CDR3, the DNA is TGTGCCAGCAGTTCTGGTTATGGCTACACCTTC.

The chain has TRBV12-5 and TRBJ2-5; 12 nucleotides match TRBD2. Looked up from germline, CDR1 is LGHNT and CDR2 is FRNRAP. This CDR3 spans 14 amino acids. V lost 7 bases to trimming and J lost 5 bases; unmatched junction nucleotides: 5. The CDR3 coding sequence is TGTGCTAGTGTCGGACTAGCGGGGATTGAGACCCAGTACTTC. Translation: CASVGLAGIETQYF.

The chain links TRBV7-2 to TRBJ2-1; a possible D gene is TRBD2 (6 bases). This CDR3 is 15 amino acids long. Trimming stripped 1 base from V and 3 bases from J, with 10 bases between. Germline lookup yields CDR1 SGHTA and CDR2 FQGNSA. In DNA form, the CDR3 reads TGTGCCAGCAGCTTAGAAGGGACTTTCTACAATGAGCAGTTCTTC. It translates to CASSLEGTFYNEQFF.